A single sample gave rise to the 19 T cell receptor beta chains below, sequenced in a study of blood T cells in healthy people across ages (dated by TCRdb to between 2014 and 2016). Library creation used 5' RACE. The listed sequencing device is Illumina HiSeq 2500. The second PCR ran for about 6 to 11 cycles and used a J-beta primer mix along with a sample-barcoded 5' primer. TCRdb took the public reads, trimmed them with fastp at Q25, ran MiXCR for clone calling and kept in-frame beta chains. Duplicate CDR3 protein sequences are folded into a single record with the most common DNA and genes. Within this sample are some 1.5 million distinct CDR3 sequences, with over 25% of them counted one time only. The top ten constitute 7.7% of the sample. Specimen: blood. The receptors here all came from a woman aged 25 to 45 in good health.

The chain couples TRBV7-2 to TRBJ2-5; D unclear. The CDR3 covers 14 residues. V was clipped by 1 base and J by 4 bases, with 10 bases between them. CDR1 SGHTA and CDR2 FQGNSA come from the germline V gene. CDR3 DNA sequence: TGTGCCAGCAGCTTAGAGTCGCAAAGAGAGACCCAGTACTTC. Its translation is CASSLESQRETQYF.

The rearrangement links TRBV19 to TRBJ2-1, with TRBD2 matching 14 bases. This CDR3 is 15 amino acids long. After removal of 5 bases from V and 9 bases from J, the junction contained 6 bases not matched to a gene. The V gene's germline CDR1 is LNHDA and CDR2 SQIVND (reference sequence). The CDR3 reads CASSATSGGVGEQFF. CDR3 coding DNA: TGTGCCAGTAGTGCGACTAGCGGGGGGGTCGGTGAGCAGTTCTTC.

V is TRBV20-1 and J is TRBJ2-5, with 8 nucleotides matching TRBD2. The CDR3 is 15 amino acids. The ends lost 0 bases at V and 11 bases at J; junction bases unmatched: 14. The germline V gene encodes CDR1 DFQATT and CDR2 SNEGSKA (reference sequence). CDR3 amino acids: CSARDSAGEYNEQYF. The DNA of the CDR3 is TGCAGTGCTAGAGACTCAGCGGGAGAGTACAATGAGCAGTACTTC.

This clonotype was seen a few times. This chain joins TRBV7-3 and TRBJ2-7, with D possibly TRBD1 on 5 matching bases. The CDR3 consists of 14 residues. V was shortened by 3 bases and J by 0 bases, with 9 bases between the two germline ends. The V gene's germline CDR1 is SGHTA and CDR2 FQGTGA. For the CDR3, the DNA is TGTGCCAGCAGCTTCCAGGGCTACTCCTACGAGCAGTACTTC. Its protein product is CASSFQGYSYEQYF.

This clonotype was seen only a few times. The rearrangement links TRBV6-6 to TRBJ2-5, with TRBD2 as a possible D gene (5 bases). The ends were cut back, 0 bases at V and 3 bases at J, with 17 bases in the middle. This CDR3 has 17 residues. CDR1 and CDR2 (germline): MNHNY, SVGAGI (reference sequence). The CDR3 spells CASSYSDSRLSKETQYF. The CDR3 DNA reads as TGTGCCAGCAGTTACTCGGACTCTCGACTCTCCAAAGAGACCCAGTACTTC.

V is TRBV5-1 and J is TRBJ2-1; no firm D call. The CDR3 contains 14 residues. Trimming shortened V by 4 bases and J by 10 bases, and 18 bases separated the two germline ends. Germline CDR1 reads SGHRS; CDR2 reads YFSETQ. The DNA of the CDR3 is TGCGCCAGCAGCCTCCCTGGCAGTTCCTACGAGCAGTTCTTC. Its protein product is CASSLPGSSYEQFF.

This rearrangement joins TRBV9 to TRBJ2-5, with 7 nucleotides matching TRBD2. The CDR3 spans 15 residues. V trimming: 0 bases; J trimming: 7 bases; junction bases outside the gene matches: 9. Germline V gives CDR1 SGDLS, CDR2 YYNGEE. CDR3 nucleotide sequence: TGTGCCAGCAGCGTAGGGACGGGGTCGGGGGGGACCCAGTACTTC. It is translated as CASSVGTGSGGTQYF.

This clonotype was found many times. This chain joins TRBV7-9 and TRBJ2-7, with 7 bases aligning to TRBD1. V lost 0 bases to trimming and J lost 2 bases; unmatched junction nucleotides: 4. The CDR3 is 15 residues long. Germline CDR1 and CDR2: SEHNR and FQNEAQ (reference sequence). In DNA, the CDR3 is TGTGCCAGCAGCTTAGCACGACAGGGCACCTACGAGCAGTACTTC. Its translation is CASSLARQGTYEQYF.

For the CDR3, the DNA is TGTGCCACCAGCAGCCCGAACCGGGGAAACACTGAAGCTTTCTTT. Translated, it gives CATSSPNRGNTEAFF. The J gene is TRBJ1-1, the V gene TRBV15; unclear D gene. CDR1 is LNHNV and CDR2 is YYDKDF in the germline V gene (reference sequence). With 3 bases removed from V and 2 bases from J, the gap between germline ends came to 13 bases. This CDR3 comprises 15 residues.

The J gene is TRBJ2-5, the V gene TRBV30; TRBD2 matches at 10 bases. Trimming took 1 base from V and 11 from J; bases not matched to a gene: 13. Germline assignment: CDR1 GTSNPN and CDR2 SVGIG (reference sequence). The CDR3 has 15 amino acids. CDR3 sequence: CAWSGIAGGSNEQYF. For the CDR3, the DNA is TGTGCCTGGAGTGGAATAGCGGGGGGTTCCAATGAGCAGTACTTC.

This clonotype was seen more than once but under ten times. The rearrangement links TRBV4-1 to TRBJ1-5; D not certain. The germline V and J ends were trimmed by 0 bases and 4 bases, with 16 bases remaining between them. The CDR3 consists of 17 residues. Germline V lookup: CDR1 MGHRA, CDR2 YSYEKL. The CDR3 here is CASSQEAGFSPNQPQHF. CDR3 coding DNA: TGCGCCAGCAGCCAAGAGGCGGGGTTTTCCCCTAATCAGCCCCAGCATTTT.

The V and J genes are TRBV10-3 and TRBJ2-1; 7 nucleotides align to TRBD1. Germline V CDR1 and CDR2: ENHRY, SYGVKD. V lost 0 bases and J lost 8; bases outside the gene matches: 13. The CDR3 contains 17 residues. The CDR3 here is CAISESFGDRGIDEQFF. CDR3 bases: TGTGCCATCAGTGAGTCGTTCGGGGACAGAGGGATTGATGAGCAGTTCTTC.

The chain employs TRBV20-1 and TRBJ1-1, with a possible D match to TRBD1 (5 bases). The ends were cut back, 6 bases at V and 5 bases at J, with 13 bases in the middle. The germline V gene encodes CDR1 DFQATT and CDR2 SNEGSKA (reference sequence). The CDR3 contains 12 residues. CDR3 loop: CSAGRELTEAFF. The CDR3 coding sequence is TGCAGTGCCGGCAGGGAGTTGACTGAAGCTTTCTTT.

Remarks on this clonotype: An end of the junction differs from the germline gene, which may be a read error. This chain connects TRBV6-2 or TRBV6-3 to TRBJ2-7, with 9 bases identical to TRBD2. Germline V CDR1 and CDR2: MNHEY, SVGEGT. The CDR3 contains 17 residues. The CDR3 loop is CASRGVGRGRASNEQYF. The DNA of the CDR3 is TGTGCCAGCAGGGGGGTAGGCCGCGGGAGGGCCTCCAACGAGCAGTACTTC.

This clonotype was found many times. The chain has TRBV6-5 and TRBJ2-7, with D unresolved. V lost 0 bases to trimming and J lost 0 bases, with 15 bases between them. The germline V gene encodes CDR1 MNHEY and CDR2 SVGAGI. The CDR3 contains 17 residues. CDR3 DNA sequence: TGTGCCAGCAGTTACTCGCGTCGAAGCTTAGGCTCCTACGAGCAGTACTTC. Protein product: CASSYSRRSLGSYEQYF.

This clonotype has ten or more counts. The chain couples TRBV20-1 to TRBJ2-2; 10 bases match TRBD2. J lost 1 base, V lost 6 bases, and 2 bases had no gene match. From germline, CDR1 is DFQATT and CDR2 SNEGSKA (reference sequence). CDR3 length: 14 amino acids. This CDR3 is CSARTSGNTGELFF. The DNA for the CDR3 is TGCAGTGCGAGGACTAGCGGGAACACCGGGGAGCTGTTTTTT.

The gene calls are TRBV30 and TRBJ2-1; no reliable D call. Trimming removed 4 bases at V and 8 bases at J, with 12 bases between. The germline CDR1 and CDR2 sequences are GTSNPN and SVGIG (reference sequence). This CDR3 spans 12 amino acids. The CDR3 region has the DNA TGTGCCTGGAATCAGTTACCCCATGAGCAGTTCTTC. Translated, it gives CAWNQLPHEQFF.

This clonotype came up a few times. The chain joins TRBV29-1 to TRBJ2-5, with TRBD2 identical over 10 bases. Germline values: CDR1 SQVTM, CDR2 ANQGSEA. The CDR3 runs to 14 residues. Germline trimming cut 5 bases from V and 1 base from J; bases unmatched to any gene: 4. CDR3 nucleotides: TGCAGCGTTTCCGGACTAGCGGTCCAAGAGACCCAGTACTTC. It is translated as CSVSGLAVQETQYF. The full variable domain, in which reference TRBV29-1 and TRBJ2-5 provide the parts outside the CDR3, is SAVISQKPSRDICQRGTSLTIQCQVDSQVTMMFWYRQQPGQSLTLIATANQGSEATYESGFVIDKFPISRPNLTFSTLTVSNMSPEDSSIYLCSVSGLAVQETQYFGPGTRLLVL.

V gene TRBV5-5 combines with J gene TRBJ1-1; D gene unclear. The V and J ends lost 5 bases and 4 bases respectively, with 21 bases between them. CDR1 is SGHKS, CDR2 YYEKEE, per germline (reference sequence). The CDR3 runs 16 residues. CDR3 loop: CASSLSGYRRRTEAFF. In DNA form, the CDR3 reads TGTGCCAGCAGTTTATCTGGGTATCGTCGACGCACTGAAGCTTTCTTT.